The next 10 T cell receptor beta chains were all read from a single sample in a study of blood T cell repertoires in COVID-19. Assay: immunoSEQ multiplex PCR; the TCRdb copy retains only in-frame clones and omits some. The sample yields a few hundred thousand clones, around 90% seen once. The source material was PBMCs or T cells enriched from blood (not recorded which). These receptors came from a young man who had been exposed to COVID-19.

CDR3 region: CASSLNEKLFF. The CDR3 DNA reads as TGTGCCAGCAGCCTGAATGAAAAACTGTTTTTT. V is TRBV5-4 and J is TRBJ1-4; no clear D. This CDR3 is 11 amino acids long. Between the trimmed V and J ends, which lost 4 bases and 5 bases, there was a span of 3 bases. CDR1 is SGHNT, CDR2 YYREEE, per germline (reference sequence). The full variable domain, rest sourced from reference TRBV5-4 and TRBJ1-4, is ETGVTQSPTHLIKTRGQQVTLRCSSQSGHNTVSWYQQALGQGPQFIFQYYREEENGRGNFPPRFSGLQFPNYSSELNVNALELDDSALYLCASSLNEKLFFGSGTQLSVL.

The DNA of the CDR3 is TGTGCCAGCAGCGGTAGCGCTGGGGCCAACGTCCTGACTTTC. Translated: CASSGSAGANVLTF. This chain uses TRBV9 with TRBJ2-6; D may be TRBD2 (5 bases). CDR3 size: 14 residues. V was shortened by 3 bases and J by 2 bases, with 6 bases between the two germline ends. Germline loops: CDR1 SGDLS, CDR2 YYNGEE.

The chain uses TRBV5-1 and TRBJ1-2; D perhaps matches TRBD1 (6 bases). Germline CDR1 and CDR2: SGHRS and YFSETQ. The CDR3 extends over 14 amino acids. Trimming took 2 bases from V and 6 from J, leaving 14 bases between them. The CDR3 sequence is CASSLGTPRDGYTF. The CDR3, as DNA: TGCGCCAGCAGCTTAGGGACACCACGAGATGGCTACACCTTC.

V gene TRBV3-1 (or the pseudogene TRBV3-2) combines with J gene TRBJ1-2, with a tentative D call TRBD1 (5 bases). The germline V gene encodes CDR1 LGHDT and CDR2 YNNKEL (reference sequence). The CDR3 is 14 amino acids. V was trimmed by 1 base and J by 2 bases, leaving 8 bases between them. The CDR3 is CASSQVTANYGYTF. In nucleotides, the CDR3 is TGTGCCAGCAGCCAAGTGACAGCAAACTATGGCTACACCTTC.

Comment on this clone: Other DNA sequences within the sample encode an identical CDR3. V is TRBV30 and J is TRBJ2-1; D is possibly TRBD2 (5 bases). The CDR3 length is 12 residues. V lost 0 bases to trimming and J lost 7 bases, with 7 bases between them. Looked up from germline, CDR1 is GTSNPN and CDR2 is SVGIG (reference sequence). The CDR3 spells CAWSVPGNEQFF. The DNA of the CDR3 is TGTGCCTGGAGTGTACCGGGAAATGAGCAGTTCTTC.

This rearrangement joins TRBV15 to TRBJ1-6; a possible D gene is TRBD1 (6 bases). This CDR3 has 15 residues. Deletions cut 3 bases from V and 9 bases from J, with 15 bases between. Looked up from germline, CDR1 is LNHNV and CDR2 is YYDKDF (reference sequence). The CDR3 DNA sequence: TGTGCCACCAGCAGGACCCGGCAGGGGAGTTCACCCCTCCACTTT. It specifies CATSRTRQGSSPLHF.

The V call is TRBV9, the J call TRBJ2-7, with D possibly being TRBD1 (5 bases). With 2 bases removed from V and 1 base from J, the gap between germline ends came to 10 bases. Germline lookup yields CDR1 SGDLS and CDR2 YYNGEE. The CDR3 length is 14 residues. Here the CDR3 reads CASSVRTSSYEQYF. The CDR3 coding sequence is TGTGCCAGCAGCGTCAGGACAAGTTCCTACGAGCAGTACTTC.

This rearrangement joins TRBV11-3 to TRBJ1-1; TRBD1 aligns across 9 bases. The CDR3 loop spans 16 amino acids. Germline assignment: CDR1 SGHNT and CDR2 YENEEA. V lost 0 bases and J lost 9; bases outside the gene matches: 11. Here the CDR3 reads CASSLEAGTGTHQAFF. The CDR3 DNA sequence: TGTGCCAGCAGCTTAGAAGCGGGGACAGGGACCCACCAAGCTTTCTTT.

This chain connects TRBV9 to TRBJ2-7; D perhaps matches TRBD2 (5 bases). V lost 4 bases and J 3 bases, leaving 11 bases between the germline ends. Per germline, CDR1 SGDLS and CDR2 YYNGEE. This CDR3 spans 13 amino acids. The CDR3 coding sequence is TGTGCCAGCAGCCCGGGGTTTAACTACGAGCAGTACTTC. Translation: CASSPGFNYEQYF.

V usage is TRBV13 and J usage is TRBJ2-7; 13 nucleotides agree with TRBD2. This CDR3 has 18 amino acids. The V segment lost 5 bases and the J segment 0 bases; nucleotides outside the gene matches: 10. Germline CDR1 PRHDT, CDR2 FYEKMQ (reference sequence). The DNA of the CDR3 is TGTGCCAGCAGCCTACGGACTAGCGGGGGCCCTAGCTCCTACGAGCAGTACTTC. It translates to CASSLRTSGGPSSYEQYF.